Listed here is a single TCR beta chain. What it recognizes is unknown. The sample belongs to a study of OX40 agonist ivuxolimab in advanced cancers. On the study more broadly: Intravenous ivuxolimab was administered to patients every 2 weeks at 0.01 to 10 mg/kg.

Data came from immunoSEQ multiplex PCR; TCRdb stores just in-frame clones and leaves some out. In the table there are approximately 74,000 clones, about 89% of which are singletons. General observations from the study: Averaged across samples, CD8+ T cells carried more expanded clones than CD4+ did. Both CD4+ and CD8+ T cell populations in blood had undergone clonal expansion by week 6 at 0.1 to 3.0 mg/kg.

Autoimmune disease history or systemic immunosuppression meant exclusion. The germline V gene encodes CDR1 SGHRS and CDR2 YFSETQ. The CDR3 has 14 amino acids. Trimming shortened V by 2 bases and J by 0 bases, and 8 bases separated the two germline ends. The chain uses TRBV5-1 and TRBJ1-1; D not certain. The TCR originated in an adult with an advanced solid tumor such as melanoma, head and neck, liver or kidney cancer. Sequenced here: CD4+ or CD8+ T cells sorted from blood, sampled in a trial of the OX40 agonist ivuxolimab. The CDR3 region is CASSLTLMNTEAFF. The CDR3 nucleotides read TGCGCCAGCAGCTTAACACTTATGAACACTGAAGCTTTCTTT. Combining the CDR3 with reference TRBV5-1 and TRBJ1-1 gives the whole variable domain KAGVTQTPRYLIKTRGQQVTLSCSPISGHRSVSWYQQTPGQGLQFLFEYFSETQRNKGNFPGRFSGRQFSNSRSEMNVSTLELGDSALYLCASSLTLMNTEAFFGQGTRLTVV.